The 5 T cell receptor beta chains presented below share a single source sample, sequenced in a study of T cell responses to AZD1222 COVID-19 vaccine. Method: immunoSEQ multiplex PCR; TCRdb's copy keeps in-frame clones and lacks some. The sample carries some 130,000 clones, more than 85% recorded once. Specimen: peripheral blood, collected on day 0 of AZD1222 vaccination. The receptors come from an adult in good health.

V gene TRBV6-6 combines with J gene TRBJ1-5, with D perhaps matching TRBD1 (5 bases). The CDR3 contains 16 residues. V gave up 6 bases and J gave up 1 base, with 16 bases separating them. The germline V gene encodes CDR1 MNHNY and CDR2 SVGAGI (reference sequence). The CDR3 region has the DNA TGTGCCAGCAGCCGAATCGACGGGGGAAGCAATCAGCCCCAGCATTTT. This gives the protein CASSRIDGGSNQPQHF.

This chain links TRBV6-5 with TRBJ1-2; a possible D gene is TRBD1 (6 bases). V lost 10 bases to trimming and J lost 6 bases, with 18 bases between them. This CDR3 contains 13 residues. Germline V gene lookup returns CDR1 MNHEY and CDR2 SVGAGI. DNA of the CDR3: TGTGCCACTCGACAGGACCTTGGGGATGGCTACACCTTC. Translation: CATRQDLGDGYTF.

The CDR3 region is CASDVVAGGYGELFF. DNA for the CDR3: TGTGCCAGCGATGTCGTAGCGGGAGGTTACGGGGAGCTGTTTTTT. The chain combines TRBV7-9 with TRBJ2-2; 10 nucleotides align to TRBD2. Germline-derived CDR1 and CDR2 are SEHNR and FQNEAQ (reference sequence). J gave up 7 bases and V 8 bases, and 10 bases lay outside the gene matches. This CDR3 spans 15 amino acids.

The genes are TRBV19 and TRBJ1-5, with D perhaps TRBD1 (6 bases). V dropped 6 bases and J dropped 11 bases, with 23 bases sitting between them. In germline, CDR1 is LNHDA, CDR2 SQIVND (reference sequence). The CDR3 is 15 amino acids. CDR3 coding DNA: TGTGCCAGTAGCCCGTTTGGGGGGCAGCGTTCAGCCCAGCATTTT. This translates into CASSPFGGQRSAQHF.

The V gene is TRBV7-3, the J gene TRBJ1-2; D not certain. This CDR3 region has 13 residues. CDR1 is SGHTA, CDR2 FQGTGA, per germline. The germline V and J ends were trimmed by 2 bases and 8 bases, with 12 bases remaining between them. The CDR3 nucleotides are TGTGCCAGCAGCTTAGCGTCGGGCAAAGGCTACACCTTC. Translation gives CASSLASGKGYTF.